This T cell receptor (beta chain) was recorded in a study of cytotoxic CD8 clonotypes in ibrutinib-treated CLL. About the study: Response samples were drawn at a median of around 11 months of treatment, range 6 to 36. Each sample contained, on average, 255,043 productive templates and tens of thousands of productive rearrangements. Study results and limitations: Patients showed higher baseline clonality than age-matched healthy donors, and it tracked circulating CD8+ T-cell counts.

Comments on this clone: Its specificity is not known.

The CDR3 runs 15 residues. Deletions cut 0 bases from V and 6 bases from J, with 14 bases between. CDR1 is SGHTS and CDR2 is YDEGEE in the germline V gene. Investigators sought sequencing depths of between 1 in 200,000 and 1 in 1 million T cells. Some clones are missing from TCRdb's copy, which holds only in-frame ones; the method was immunoSEQ multiplex PCR. The table lists under 200,000 clones, roughly four fifths of them singletons, with roughly 2% in the top ten. This clonotype was sampled from a human donor with chronic lymphocytic leukemia. The material sequenced was PBMCs, taken after 12 months of ibrutinib treatment. This chain connects TRBV5-8 to TRBJ2-3, with D hard to call. CDR3 DNA sequence: TGTGCCAGCAGCTTGGGACAAATTGCCCGGGATACGCAGTATTTT. This gives the protein CASSLGQIARDTQYF.